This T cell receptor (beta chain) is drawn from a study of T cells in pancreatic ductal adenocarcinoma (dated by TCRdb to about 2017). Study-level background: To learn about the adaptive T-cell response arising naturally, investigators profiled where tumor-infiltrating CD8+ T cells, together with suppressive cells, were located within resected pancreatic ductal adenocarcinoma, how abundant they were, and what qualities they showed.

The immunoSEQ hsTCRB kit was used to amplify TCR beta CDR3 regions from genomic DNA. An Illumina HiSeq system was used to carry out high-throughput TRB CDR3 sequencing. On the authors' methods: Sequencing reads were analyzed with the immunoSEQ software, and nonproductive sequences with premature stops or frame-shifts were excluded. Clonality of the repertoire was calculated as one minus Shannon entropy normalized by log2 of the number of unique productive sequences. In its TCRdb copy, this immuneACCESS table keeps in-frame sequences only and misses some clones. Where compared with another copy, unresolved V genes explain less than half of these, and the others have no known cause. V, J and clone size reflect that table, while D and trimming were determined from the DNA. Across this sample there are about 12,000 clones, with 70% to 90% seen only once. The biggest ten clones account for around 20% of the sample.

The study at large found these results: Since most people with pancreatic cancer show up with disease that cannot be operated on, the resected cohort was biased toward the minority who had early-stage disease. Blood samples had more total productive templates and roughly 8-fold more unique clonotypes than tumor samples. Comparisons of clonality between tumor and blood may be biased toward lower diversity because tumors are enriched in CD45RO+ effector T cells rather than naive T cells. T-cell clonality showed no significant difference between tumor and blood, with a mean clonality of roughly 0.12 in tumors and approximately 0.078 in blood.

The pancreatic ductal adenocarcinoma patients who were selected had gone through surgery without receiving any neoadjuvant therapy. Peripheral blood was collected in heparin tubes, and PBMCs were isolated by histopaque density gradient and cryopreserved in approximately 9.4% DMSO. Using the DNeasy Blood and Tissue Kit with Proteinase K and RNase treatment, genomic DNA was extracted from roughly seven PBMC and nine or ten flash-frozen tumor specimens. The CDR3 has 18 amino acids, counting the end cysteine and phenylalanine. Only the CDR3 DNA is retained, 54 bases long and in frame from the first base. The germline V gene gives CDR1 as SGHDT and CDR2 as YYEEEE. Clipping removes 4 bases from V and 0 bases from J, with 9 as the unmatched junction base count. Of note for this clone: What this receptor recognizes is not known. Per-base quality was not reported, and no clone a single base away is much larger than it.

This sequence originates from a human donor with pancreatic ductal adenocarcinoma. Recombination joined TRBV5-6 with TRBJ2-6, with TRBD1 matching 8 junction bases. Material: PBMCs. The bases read TGTGCCAGCAGCCCAGGGACAGGCAAACCCTCTGGGGCCAACGTCCTGACTTTC. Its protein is CASSPGTGKPSGANVLTF.